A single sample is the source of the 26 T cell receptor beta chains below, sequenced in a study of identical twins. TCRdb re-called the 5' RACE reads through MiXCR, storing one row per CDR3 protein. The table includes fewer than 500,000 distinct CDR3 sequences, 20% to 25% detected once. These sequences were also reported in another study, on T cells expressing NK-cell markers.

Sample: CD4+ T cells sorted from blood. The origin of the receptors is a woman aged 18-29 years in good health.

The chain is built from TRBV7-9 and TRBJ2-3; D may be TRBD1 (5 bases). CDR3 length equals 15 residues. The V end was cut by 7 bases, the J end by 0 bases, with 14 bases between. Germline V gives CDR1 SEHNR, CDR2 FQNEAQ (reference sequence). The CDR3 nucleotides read TGTGCCAGCACCCTGACAGAAACTAGCACAGATACGCAGTATTTT. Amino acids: CASTLTETSTDTQYF.

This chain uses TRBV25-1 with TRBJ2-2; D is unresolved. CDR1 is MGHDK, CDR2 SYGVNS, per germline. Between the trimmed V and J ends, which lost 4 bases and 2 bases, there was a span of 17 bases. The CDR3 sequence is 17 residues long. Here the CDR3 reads CASSGSPTSFNTGELFF. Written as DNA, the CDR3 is TGTGCCAGCAGTGGAAGCCCCACATCCTTTAACACCGGGGAGCTGTTTTTT.

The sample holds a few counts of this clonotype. The DNA for the CDR3 is TGCGCCAGCAGCTTGGGCGCAGGTTTGAACACTGAAGCTTTCTTT. Residues: CASSLGAGLNTEAFF. V and J are TRBV5-1 and TRBJ1-1; D not certain. Germline CDR1 and CDR2: SGHRS and YFSETQ. V was pared by 0 bases and J by 0 bases, with 9 bases between. This CDR3 has 15 residues.

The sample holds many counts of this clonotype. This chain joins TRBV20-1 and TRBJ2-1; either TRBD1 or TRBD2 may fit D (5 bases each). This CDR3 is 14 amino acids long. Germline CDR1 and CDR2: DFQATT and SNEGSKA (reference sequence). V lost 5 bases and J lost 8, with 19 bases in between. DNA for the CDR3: TGCAGTGCTGGGACGATTAGGGCCTCTGATGAGCAGTTCTTC. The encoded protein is CSAGTIRASDEQFF.

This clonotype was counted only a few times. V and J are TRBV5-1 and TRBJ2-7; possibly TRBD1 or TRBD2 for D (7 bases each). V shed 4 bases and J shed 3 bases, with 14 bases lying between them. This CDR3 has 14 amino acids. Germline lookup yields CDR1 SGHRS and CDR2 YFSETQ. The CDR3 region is CASSRSGGDYEQYF. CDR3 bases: TGCGCCAGCAGCAGATCAGGGGGGGACTACGAGCAGTACTTC.

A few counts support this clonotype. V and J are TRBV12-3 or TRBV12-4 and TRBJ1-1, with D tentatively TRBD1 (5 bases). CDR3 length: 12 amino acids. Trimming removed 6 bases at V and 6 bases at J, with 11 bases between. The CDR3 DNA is TGTGCCAGCAGGGCCGGGGGAGCTGAAGCTTTCTTT. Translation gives CASRAGGAEAFF.

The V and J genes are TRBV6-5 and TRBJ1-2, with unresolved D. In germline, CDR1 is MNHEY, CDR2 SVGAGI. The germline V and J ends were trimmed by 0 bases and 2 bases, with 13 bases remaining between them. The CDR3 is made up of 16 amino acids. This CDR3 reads CASSYSASSANYGYTF. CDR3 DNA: TGTGCCAGCAGTTACTCCGCCTCCAGCGCGAACTATGGCTACACCTTC.

The CDR3 bases are TGCAGCGTTGCTGACGGGAGGTCTGGGGAAAAACTGTTTTTT. It is translated as CSVADGRSGEKLFF. The chain employs TRBV29-1 and TRBJ1-4; D is undetermined. V was trimmed by 4 bases and J by 8 bases, leaving 17 bases between them. The CDR3 has 14 amino acids. In germline, CDR1 is SQVTM, CDR2 ANQGSEA.

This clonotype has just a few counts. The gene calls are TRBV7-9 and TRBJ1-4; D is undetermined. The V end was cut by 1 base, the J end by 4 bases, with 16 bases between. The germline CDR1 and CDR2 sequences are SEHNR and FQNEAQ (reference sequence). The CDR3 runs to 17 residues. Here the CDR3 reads CASSLVVSLGGNEKLFF. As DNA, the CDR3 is TGTGCCAGCAGCTTAGTTGTTTCGTTAGGAGGTAATGAAAAACTGTTTTTT.

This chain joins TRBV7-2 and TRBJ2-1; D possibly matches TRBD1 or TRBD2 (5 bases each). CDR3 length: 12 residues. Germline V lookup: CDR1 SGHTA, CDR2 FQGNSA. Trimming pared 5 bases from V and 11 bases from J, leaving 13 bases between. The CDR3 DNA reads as TGTGCCAGCAGCCCTTACTCGGGACAGCAGTTCTTC. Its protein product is CASSPYSGQQFF.

The CDR3 sequence: CATSRDLRAPQETQYF. CDR3 DNA sequence: TGTGCCACCAGCAGAGATCTCCGGGCGCCCCAAGAGACCCAGTACTTC. The chain recombines TRBV15 with TRBJ2-5, with D hard to call. The germline V and J ends were trimmed by 0 bases and 1 base, with 12 bases remaining between them. CDR3 length: 16 amino acids. CDR1 is LNHNV and CDR2 is YYDKDF in the germline V gene (reference sequence).

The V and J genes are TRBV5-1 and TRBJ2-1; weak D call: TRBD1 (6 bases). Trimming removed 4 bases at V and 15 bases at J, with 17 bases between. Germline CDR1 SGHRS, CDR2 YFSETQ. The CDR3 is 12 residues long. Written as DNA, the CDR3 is TGCGCCAGCAGCCTCGAGGGGGACAACCGGTTCTTC. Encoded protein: CASSLEGDNRFF.

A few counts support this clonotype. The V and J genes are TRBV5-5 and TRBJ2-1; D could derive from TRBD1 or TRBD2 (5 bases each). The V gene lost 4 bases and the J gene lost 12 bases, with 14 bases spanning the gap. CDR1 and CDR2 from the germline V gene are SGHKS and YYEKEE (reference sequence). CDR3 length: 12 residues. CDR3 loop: CASSDSGRWQFF. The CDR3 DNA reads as TGTGCCAGCAGCGACTCGGGACGGTGGCAGTTCTTC.

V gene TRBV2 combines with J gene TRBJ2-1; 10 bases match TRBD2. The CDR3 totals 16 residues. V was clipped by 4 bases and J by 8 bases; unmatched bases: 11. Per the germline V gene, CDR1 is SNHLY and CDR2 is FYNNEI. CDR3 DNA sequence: TGTGCCAGCAGTGTAAGCGTAGCGGGGGGCCCTGATGAGCAGTTCTTC. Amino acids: CASSVSVAGGPDEQFF.

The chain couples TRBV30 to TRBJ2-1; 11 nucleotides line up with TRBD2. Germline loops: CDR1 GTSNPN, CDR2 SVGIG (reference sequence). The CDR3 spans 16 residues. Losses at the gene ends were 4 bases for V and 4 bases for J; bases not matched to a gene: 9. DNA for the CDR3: TGTGCCTGGACGTTCGGGACTAGCGGTTTTTACAATGAGCAGTTCTTC. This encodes CAWTFGTSGFYNEQFF.

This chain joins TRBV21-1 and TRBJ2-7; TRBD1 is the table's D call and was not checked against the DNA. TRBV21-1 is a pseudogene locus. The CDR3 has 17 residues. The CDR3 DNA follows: TGTGCCAGCAGCAAAGGGGTAACTTTGGGGGCTCTCGGGGAGCAGTACTTC. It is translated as CASSKGVTLGALGEQYF.

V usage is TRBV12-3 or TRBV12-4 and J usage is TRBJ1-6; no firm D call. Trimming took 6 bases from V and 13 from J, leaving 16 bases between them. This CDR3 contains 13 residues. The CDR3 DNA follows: TGTGCCAGCAGCCTTGGACCCTCGTTTCCCCTCCACTTT. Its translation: CASSLGPSFPLHF.

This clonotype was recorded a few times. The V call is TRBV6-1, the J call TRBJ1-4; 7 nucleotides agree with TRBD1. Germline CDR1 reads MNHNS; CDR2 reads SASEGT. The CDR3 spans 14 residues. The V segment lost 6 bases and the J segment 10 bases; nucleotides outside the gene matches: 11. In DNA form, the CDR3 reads TGTGCCAGCAGCACTGGACAGGCTGGGGGAAAACTGTTTTTT. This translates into CASSTGQAGGKLFF.

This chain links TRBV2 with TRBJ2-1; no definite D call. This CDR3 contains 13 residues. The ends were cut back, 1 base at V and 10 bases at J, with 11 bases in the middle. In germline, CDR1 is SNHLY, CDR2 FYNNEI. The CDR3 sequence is CASSEGEGREQFF. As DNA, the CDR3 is TGTGCCAGCAGTGAAGGAGAAGGGCGCGAGCAGTTCTTC.

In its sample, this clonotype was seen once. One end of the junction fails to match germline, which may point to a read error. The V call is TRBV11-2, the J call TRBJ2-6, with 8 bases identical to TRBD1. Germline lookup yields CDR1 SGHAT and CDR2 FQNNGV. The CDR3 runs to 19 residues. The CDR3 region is CASSPPHGRGLSGANILTF. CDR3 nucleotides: TGTGCCAGCAGCCCTCCCCATGGCAGGGGGCTCTCTGGGGCCAACATCCTGACTTTC.

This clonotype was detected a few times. DNA of the CDR3: TGTGCCAGCAGCGCGCCACAAAAACAGGCGCTCTATGGCTACACCTTC. Protein: CASSAPQKQALYGYTF. This rearrangement joins TRBV5-6 to TRBJ1-2; D possibly corresponds to TRBD1 (5 bases). This CDR3 comprises 16 residues. CDR1 and CDR2 (germline): SGHDT, YYEEEE. Trimming removed 4 bases at V and 4 bases at J, with 20 bases between.

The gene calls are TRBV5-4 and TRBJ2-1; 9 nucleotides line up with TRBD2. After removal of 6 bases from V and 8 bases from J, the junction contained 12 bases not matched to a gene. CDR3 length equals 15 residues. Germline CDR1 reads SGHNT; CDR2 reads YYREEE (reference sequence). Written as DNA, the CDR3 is TGTGCCAGCAACATCAATAGCGGGGGTTGGGATGAGCAGTTCTTC. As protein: CASNINSGGWDEQFF.

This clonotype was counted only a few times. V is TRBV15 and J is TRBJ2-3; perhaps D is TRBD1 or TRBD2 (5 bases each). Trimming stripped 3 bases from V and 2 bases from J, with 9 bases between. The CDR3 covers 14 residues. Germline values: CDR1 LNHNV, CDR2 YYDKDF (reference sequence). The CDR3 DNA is TGTGCCACCAGCAGTGGGGGAGACACAGATACGCAGTATTTT. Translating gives CATSSGGDTDTQYF.

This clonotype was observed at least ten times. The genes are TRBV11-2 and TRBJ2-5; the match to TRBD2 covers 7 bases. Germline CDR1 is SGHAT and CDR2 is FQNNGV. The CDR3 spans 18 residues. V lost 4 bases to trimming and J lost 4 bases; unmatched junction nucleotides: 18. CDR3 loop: CASSSRLAQIGLGETQYF. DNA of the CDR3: TGTGCCAGCAGCTCGCGACTAGCACAGATAGGCTTAGGAGAGACCCAGTACTTC.

CDR3 DNA sequence: TGTGCCAGCAGCCCACGGACTAGCGGGGGGCCCAATGAGCAGTTCTTC. This gives the protein CASSPRTSGGPNEQFF. The chain links TRBV7-9 to TRBJ2-1; 14 positions agree with TRBD2. This CDR3 region has 16 residues. Germline lookup yields CDR1 SEHNR and CDR2 FQNEAQ (reference sequence). Trimming cost V 5 bases and J 6 bases; bases outside gene matches: 6.

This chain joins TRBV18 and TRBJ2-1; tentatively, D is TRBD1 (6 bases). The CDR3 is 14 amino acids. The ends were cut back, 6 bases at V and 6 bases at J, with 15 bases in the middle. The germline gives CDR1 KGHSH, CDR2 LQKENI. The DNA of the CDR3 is TGTGCCAGCTCTGTACTTGGGGGCGTCAATGAGCAGTTCTTC. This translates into CASSVLGGVNEQFF.